The next 20 T cell receptor beta chains were all read from a single sample in a study of blood T cell repertoires in COVID-19 (dated by TCRdb to the early 2020s). Receptors were amplified or captured by the immunoSEQ multiplex PCR assay. TCRdb's version of the immuneACCESS table is confined to in-frame rearrangements and falls short of the full clone set. An unresolved V gene accounts for under half of the shortfall where checked; the remainder is of unknown origin. The sample table contains about 200,000 clones; only one count was recorded for more than 70% of them. Approximately 6% of the sample goes to the ten largest clones. Sequences were obtained from peripheral blood. The receptors were sampled from a man in his forties or fifties with active or convalescent COVID-19.

The J gene is TRBJ2-7, the V gene TRBV7-8, with D tentatively TRBD2 (5 bases). This CDR3 region has 13 residues. CDR1 and CDR2 (germline): SGHVS, FQNEAQ. V was pared by 5 bases and J by 4 bases, with 12 bases between. CDR3: CASSHRGAYEQYF. CDR3 sequence (DNA): TGTGCCAGCAGCCATCGGGGAGCATACGAGCAGTACTTC.

J is TRBJ2-3 and V is TRBV5-6, with D possibly TRBD2 on 7 matching bases. The CDR3 runs 15 residues. The V gene lost 4 bases and the J gene lost 3 bases, with 15 bases spanning the gap. The germline gives CDR1 SGHDT, CDR2 YYEEEE. CDR3 in amino acids: CASSLTGRETDTQYF. As DNA, the CDR3 is TGTGCCAGCAGCCTAACAGGGAGGGAGACAGATACGCAGTATTTT.

The V call is TRBV19, the J call TRBJ1-5; 10 bases fit TRBD1. J gave up 6 bases and V 5 bases, and 10 bases lay outside the gene matches. Germline CDR1 LNHDA, CDR2 SQIVND (reference sequence). The CDR3 is 16 residues long. Written as DNA, the CDR3 is TGTGCCAGTAGTTATCAAATCGGGACAGGGGTTCAGCCCCAGCATTTT. As protein: CASSYQIGTGVQPQHF.

The chain links TRBV30 to TRBJ1-1, with no clear D. The CDR3 is 13 amino acids. Trimming took 2 bases from V and 3 from J, leaving 10 bases between them. CDR1 is GTSNPN and CDR2 is SVGIG in the germline V gene (reference sequence). CDR3 residues: CAWSRSQHTEAFF. Written as DNA, the CDR3 is TGTGCCTGGAGTAGGTCACAGCACACTGAAGCTTTCTTT.

The chain recombines TRBV15 with TRBJ2-5; the D is unclear. The length of the CDR3 is 15 residues. Germline assignment: CDR1 LNHNV and CDR2 YYDKDF (reference sequence). V lost 5 bases, J lost 10 bases, and 23 bases lay in between. The CDR3 loop reads CATSARRPEPLDQYF. As DNA, the CDR3 is TGTGCCACCAGCGCCCGGAGACCCGAGCCCTTGGACCAGTACTTC.

The genes are TRBV21-1 and TRBJ1-4. TRBV21-1 is given as a pseudogene. The CDR3 sequence is 19 residues long. This chain's CDR3 is CASSLKGVGRVATNEKLFF. The CDR3 region has the DNA TGTGCCAGCAGCCTTAAAGGGGTGGGGAGGGTAGCAACTAATGAAAAACTGTTTTTT.

This clone came up a few times. CDR3 residues: CASSLSRREQTQHF. The CDR3 DNA reads as TGTGCCAGCAGCTTATCTCGGAGGGAACAGACCCAGCATTTT. This chain links TRBV7-3 with TRBJ1-5; D is uncertain. Trimming shortened V by 2 bases and J by 11 bases, and 16 bases separated the two germline ends. Germline V gives CDR1 SGHTA, CDR2 FQGTGA. The CDR3 runs 14 residues.

This chain links TRBV7-9 with TRBJ1-2; 8 positions agree with TRBD1. V shed 5 bases and J 3 bases; nucleotides not matched to a gene: 5. CDR3 length: 14 residues. Germline assignment: CDR1 SEHNR and CDR2 FQNEAQ (reference sequence). This chain's CDR3 is CASSPTGAYYGYTF. Written as DNA, the CDR3 is TGTGCCAGCAGCCCGACAGGGGCTTACTATGGCTACACCTTC.

The chain joins TRBV27 to TRBJ2-2; TRBD2 matches 9 bases. CDR3 length: 19 amino acids. Trimming cost V 4 bases and J 6 bases; bases outside gene matches: 18. Germline-derived CDR1 and CDR2 are MNHEY and SMNVEV (reference sequence). The CDR3 is CASSSPGGVAGVFAGELFF. In nucleotides, the CDR3 is TGTGCCAGCAGTTCACCCGGAGGGGTAGCGGGAGTGTTTGCCGGGGAGCTGTTTTTT.

The chain is built from TRBV5-1 and TRBJ1-2; TRBD1 is a possible D gene (5 bases). Trimming pared 4 bases from V and 6 bases from J, leaving 13 bases between. This CDR3 is built from 13 residues. Germline CDR1 SGHRS, CDR2 YFSETQ. CDR3 DNA: TGCGCCAGCAGCCCCGGGGCGGGGGATGGCTACACCTTC. Protein product: CASSPGAGDGYTF.

The chain combines TRBV30 with TRBJ1-2, with unresolved D. The germline V gene has CDR1 GTSNPN and CDR2 SVGIG (reference sequence). This CDR3 is built from 14 residues. The germline V and J ends were trimmed by 0 bases and 2 bases, with 10 bases remaining between them. CDR3 residues: CAWSVHSANYGYTF. The CDR3 nucleotides are TGTGCCTGGAGTGTACATTCCGCAAACTATGGCTACACCTTC.

This sequence joins TRBV29-1 and TRBJ2-3, with D maybe TRBD1 (5 bases). The germline V gene encodes CDR1 SQVTM and CDR2 ANQGSEA. The V end was cut by 7 bases, the J end by 0 bases, with 14 bases between. The CDR3 extends over 14 amino acids. CDR3 in DNA: TGCAGCGGCTTAGGGGCTATTAGCACAGATACGCAGTATTTT. This gives the protein CSGLGAISTDTQYF.

J is TRBJ2-5 and V is TRBV18, with TRBD2 identical over 13 bases. The CDR3 covers 16 residues. The ends lost 4 bases at V and 2 bases at J; junction bases unmatched: 4. Germline loops: CDR1 KGHSH, CDR2 LQKENI. CDR3 loop: CASSRGLAGMQETQYF. The CDR3 nucleotides read TGTGCCAGCTCACGGGGACTAGCGGGGATGCAAGAGACCCAGTACTTC.

The gene calls are TRBV30 and TRBJ1-1, with 9 nucleotides matching TRBD1. With 0 bases clipped from V and 1 base from J, the junction kept 0 bases outside the gene matches. There are 14 residues in the CDR3. Germline CDR1 and CDR2: GTSNPN and SVGIG (reference sequence). In nucleotides, the CDR3 is TGTGCCTGGAGTGTACAGGGGGCGAACACTGAAGCTTTCTTT. This codes for CAWSVQGANTEAFF.

Ten or more counts support this clone. The rearrangement uses TRBV4-3 and TRBJ1-6; D gene uncertain. The CDR3 spans 14 residues. Per the germline V gene, CDR1 is LGHNA and CDR2 is YSLEER. Trimming cost V 0 bases and J 8 bases, with 8 bases left between them. This CDR3 reads CASSQDHSDSPLHF. The CDR3 DNA reads TGCGCCAGCAGCCAAGATCACTCGGATTCACCCCTCCACTTT.

This clone occurred once. The CDR3 sequence is CASSFPGQGLFSGNTIYF. CDR3 in DNA: TGTGCCAGCAGCTTTCCGGGACAGGGTTTGTTCTCTGGAAACACCATATATTTT. The chain recombines TRBV11-2 with TRBJ1-3, with 9 bases lining up with TRBD1. V trimming: 3 bases; J trimming: 0 bases; junction bases outside the gene matches: 9. The V gene's germline CDR1 is SGHAT and CDR2 FQNNGV. The CDR3 loop spans 18 amino acids.

The chain recombines TRBV24-1 with TRBJ1-4; 7 positions agree with TRBD1. The V segment lost 4 bases and the J segment 9 bases; nucleotides outside the gene matches: 7. Germline CDR1 reads KGHDR; CDR2 reads SFDVKD. This CDR3 spans 14 amino acids. The DNA of the CDR3 is TGTGCCACCAGTGAGCAGGGGGAAGGGAAAAAACTGTTTTTT. This encodes CATSEQGEGKKLFF.

The CDR3 protein is CASSVAGVEQFF. In nucleotides, the CDR3 is TGCGCCAGCAGCGTAGCGGGAGTGGAGCAGTTCTTC. The rearrangement links TRBV5-1 to TRBJ2-1; 9 nucleotides align to TRBD2. Germline V lookup: CDR1 SGHRS, CDR2 YFSETQ. Trimming cost V 4 bases and J 10 bases; bases outside gene matches: 3. CDR3 length equals 12 residues.

This clone came up once. This chain uses TRBV3-1 (or the pseudogene TRBV3-2) with TRBJ1-2; no clear D gene. Trimming pared 0 bases from V and 5 bases from J, leaving 19 bases between. Germline V lookup: CDR1 LGHDT, CDR2 YNNKEL (reference sequence). The CDR3 consists of 17 residues. Written as DNA, the CDR3 is TGTGCCAGCAGCCAAGATCCCCTGGCCTCGACATCTTATGGCTACACCTTC. Translating it yields CASSQDPLASTSYGYTF.

This chain connects TRBV19 to TRBJ1-3; weak D call: TRBD1 (5 bases). The CDR3 has 14 amino acids. Germline V lookup: CDR1 LNHDA, CDR2 SQIVND (reference sequence). Trimming took off 5 bases at V and 4 bases at J, with 12 bases between the two ends. This chain's CDR3 is CASSSAGIGNTIYF. The CDR3 region has the DNA TGTGCCAGTAGTTCCGCAGGGATCGGAAACACCATATATTTT.